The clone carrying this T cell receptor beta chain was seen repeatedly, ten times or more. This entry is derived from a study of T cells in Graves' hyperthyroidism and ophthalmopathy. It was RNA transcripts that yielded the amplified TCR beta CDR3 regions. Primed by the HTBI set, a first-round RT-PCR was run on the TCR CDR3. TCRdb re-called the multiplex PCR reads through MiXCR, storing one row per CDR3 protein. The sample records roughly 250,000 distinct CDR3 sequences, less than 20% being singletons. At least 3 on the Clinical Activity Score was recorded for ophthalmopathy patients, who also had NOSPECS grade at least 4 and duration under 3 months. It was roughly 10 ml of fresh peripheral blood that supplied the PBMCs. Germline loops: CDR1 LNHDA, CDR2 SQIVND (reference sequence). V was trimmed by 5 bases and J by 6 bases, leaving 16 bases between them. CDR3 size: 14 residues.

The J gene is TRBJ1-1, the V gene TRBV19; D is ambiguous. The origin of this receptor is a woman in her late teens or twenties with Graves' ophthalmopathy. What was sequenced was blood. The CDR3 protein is CASSGDGRTSEAFF. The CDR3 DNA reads TGTGCCAGTAGTGGTGACGGCCGAACCTCTGAAGCTTTCTTT. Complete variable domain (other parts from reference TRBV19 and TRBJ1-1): DGGITQSPKYLFRKEGQNVTLSCEQNLNHDAMYWYRQDPGQGLRLIYYSQIVNDFQKGDIAEGYSVSREKKESFPLTVTSAQKNPTAFYLCASSGDGRTSEAFFGQGTRLTVV.